This T cell receptor beta chain is drawn from a study of beta chain features in type 1 diabetes. Study information: Similarity in age, gender and cell yields was seen between patients and healthy donors.

Study findings and constraints: Patients' naive, central memory and Treg TCRB repertoires seemed closer to one another than those of healthy donors. Among type 1 diabetes patients, VDJ junctions had fewer insertions and more deletions. Patients with Type 1 diabetes showed moderately but significantly shorter TCRB CDR3s in all four CD4+ subsets.

This clone turned up a few times. Its antigen is as yet unknown. Trimming cost V 4 bases and J 4 bases; bases outside gene matches: 1. The germline gives CDR1 SEHNR, CDR2 FQNEAQ (reference sequence). The CDR3 loop spans 13 amino acids. The purity of all sorted populations exceeded 95%. What was sequenced were expressed TCRB transcripts, since all of the isolated RNA had been reverse transcribed. This table comes from immunoSEQ multiplex PCR, and its TCRdb copy is limited to in-frame clones, with some not included. The table includes roughly 250,000 clones, about a fifth detected once. This receptor was identified in a woman in her thirties or forties with type 1 diabetes. Input material: naive CD4+ T cells from blood. The gene calls are TRBV7-9 and TRBJ2-3; 8 nucleotides agree with TRBD1. The CDR3 sequence: CASSSGGADTQYF. As DNA, the CDR3 is TGTGCCAGCAGCTCAGGGGGCGCAGATACGCAGTATTTT.